One sample yielded the 15 T cell receptor beta chains listed below, sequenced in a study of blood T cell repertoires in COVID-19. The assay was immunoSEQ multiplex PCR, and TCRdb's table has in-frame clones only and misses some. The table lists over 400,000 clones, approximately 91% of them singletons. The sequencing sample was made of peripheral blood. The receptors originated from a woman between 45 and 65 years old with COVID-19, enrolled during active disease.

A single count supports this clone. V usage is TRBV20-1 and J usage is TRBJ2-7; TRBD1 is a possible D gene (6 bases). The CDR3 extends over 11 amino acids. Trimming shortened V by 5 bases and J by 4 bases, and 9 bases separated the two germline ends. CDR1 and CDR2 from the germline V gene are DFQATT and SNEGSKA (reference sequence). The CDR3 is CSASGVYEQYF. The CDR3 DNA reads TGCAGTGCTTCAGGGGTTTACGAGCAGTACTTC.

The chain uses TRBV5-1 and TRBJ1-2; the D is unclear. Trimming left V 0 bases short and J 2 bases short, with 5 bases between. CDR1 and CDR2 from the germline V gene are SGHRS and YFSETQ. The CDR3 is 13 amino acids. The CDR3 protein is CASSLDVNYGYTF. The CDR3 coding sequence is TGCGCCAGCAGCTTGGATGTAAACTATGGCTACACCTTC.

This clone occurred once. This chain connects TRBV6-4 to TRBJ1-6; D uncertain. In germline, CDR1 is MRHNA, CDR2 SNTAGT. The CDR3 contains 13 residues. V was trimmed by 3 bases and J by 9 bases, leaving 9 bases between them. For the CDR3, the DNA is TGTGCCAGCAGTGAGGTTAAGAGTTCACCCCTCCACTTT. As protein: CASSEVKSSPLHF.

The rearrangement uses TRBV5-1 and TRBJ2-7; 7 bases map to TRBD1. Germline-derived CDR1 and CDR2 are SGHRS and YFSETQ. With V trimmed by 4 bases and J by 5 bases, 12 bases remained unmatched. The CDR3 runs 15 residues. The CDR3 region has the DNA TGCGCCAGCAGCCAAGTACCAACCCAGGGGGACGAGCAGTACTTC. As protein: CASSQVPTQGDEQYF.

The CDR3 coding sequence is TGTGCCAGCAGGGAAACCGACAGATCCTATAATTCACCCCTCCACTTT. Translated, it gives CASRETDRSYNSPLHF. The chain employs TRBV2 and TRBJ1-6; TRBD1 might be the D (5 bases). This CDR3 region has 16 residues. The germline V gene has CDR1 SNHLY and CDR2 FYNNEI. Trimming took off 6 bases at V and 1 base at J, with 13 bases between the two ends.

The chain carries TRBV5-1 and TRBJ1-3; no reliable D call. Germline CDR1 reads SGHRS; CDR2 reads YFSETQ. This CDR3 region has 16 residues. V shed 0 bases and J shed 3 bases, with 13 bases lying between them. CDR3 sequence: CASSLAGIAYGNTIYF. Here the CDR3 DNA reads TGCGCCAGCAGCTTGGCGGGGATCGCGTATGGAAACACCATATATTTT.

This chain uses TRBV6-5 with TRBJ2-7; a possible D gene is TRBD2 (6 bases). Germline CDR1 is MNHEY and CDR2 is SVGAGI. There are 13 residues in the CDR3. The V end lost 3 bases, the J end lost 4 bases, and 10 bases lay between the germline ends. CDR3 nucleotides: TGTGCCAGCAGTTATGCGGGGCCATACGAGCAGTACTTC. This encodes CASSYAGPYEQYF.

The gene calls are TRBV27 and TRBJ1-5, with D tentatively TRBD1 (6 bases). V was pared by 2 bases and J by 5 bases, with 13 bases between. The CDR3 runs to 15 residues. Germline CDR1 and CDR2: MNHEY and SMNVEV (reference sequence). The chain's CDR3 is CASSLGGQTYQPQHF. CDR3 sequence (DNA): TGTGCCAGCAGTTTAGGCGGACAGACTTATCAGCCCCAGCATTTT.

This clone was seen more than once but under ten times. The chain joins TRBV7-9 to TRBJ1-1, with TRBD1 identical over 7 bases. The CDR3 is made up of 16 amino acids. After removal of 5 bases from V and 0 bases from J, the junction contained 9 bases not matched to a gene. Germline CDR1 and CDR2: SEHNR and FQNEAQ (reference sequence). CDR3 DNA: TGTGCCAGCAGCCCACGGATCGACAGGGTGAACACTGAAGCTTTCTTT. Protein product: CASSPRIDRVNTEAFF.

The chain combines TRBV30 with TRBJ2-2; possibly TRBD2 for D (5 bases). Germline values: CDR1 GTSNPN, CDR2 SVGIG (reference sequence). V lost 3 bases to trimming and J lost 6 bases, with 8 bases between them. This CDR3 is 12 amino acids long. The CDR3 loop reads CAWRLGPGELFF. The CDR3 DNA reads TGTGCCTGGAGACTAGGACCCGGGGAGCTGTTTTTT. The entire variable domain, with the rest obtained from reference TRBV30 and TRBJ2-2, is as follows: SQTIHQWPATLVQPVGSPLSLECTVEGTSNPNLYWYRQAAGRGLQLLFYSVGIGQISSEVPQNLSASRPQDRQFILSSKKLLLSDSGFYLCAWRLGPGELFFGEGSRLTVL.

This chain joins TRBV11-2 and TRBJ1-1; D not resolved. This CDR3 spans 16 amino acids. V was cut by 5 bases and J by 2 bases, with 18 bases left in between. Germline assignment: CDR1 SGHAT and CDR2 FQNNGV. CDR3 protein: CASSRWQRGSNTEAFF. CDR3 nucleotides: TGTGCCAGCAGCCGATGGCAAAGAGGGTCCAACACTGAAGCTTTCTTT.

The chain has TRBV7-3 and TRBJ2-5, with D possibly matching TRBD2 (6 bases). Germline V CDR1 and CDR2: SGHTA, FQGTGA. CDR3 length equals 14 residues. With 1 base removed from V and 4 bases from J, the gap between germline ends came to 10 bases. Here the CDR3 reads CASSLMGGGETQYF. CDR3 coding DNA: TGTGCCAGCAGCTTAATGGGGGGTGGAGAGACCCAGTACTTC. Using reference TRBV7-3 and TRBJ2-5 for the parts outside the CDR3, the full variable domain is GAGVSQTPSNKVTEKGKYVELRCDPISGHTALYWYRQSLGQGPEFLIYFQGTGAADDSGLPNDRFFAVRPEGSVSTLKIQRTERGDSAVYLCASSLMGGGETQYFGPGTRLLVL.

This chain uses TRBV5-6 with TRBJ1-1; D is possibly TRBD1 (5 bases). Germline CDR1 SGHDT, CDR2 YYEEEE. The CDR3 has 11 residues. Deletions cut 5 bases from V and 7 bases from J, with 9 bases between. The CDR3 sequence is CASSSGGEAFF. CDR3 bases: TGTGCCAGCAGTTCGGGGGGTGAAGCTTTCTTT. Variable domain in full (rest from reference TRBV5-6 and TRBJ1-1): DAGVTQSPTHLIKTRGQQVTLRCSPKSGHDTVSWYQQALGQGPQFIFQYYEEEERQRGNFPDRFSGHQFPNYSSELNVNALLLGDSALYLCASSSGGEAFFGQGTRLTVV.

This chain links TRBV12-5 with TRBJ2-6, with a possible D match to TRBD1 (6 bases). The CDR3 extends over 12 amino acids. Per germline, CDR1 LGHNT and CDR2 FRNRAP. V lost 5 bases, J lost 10 bases, and 9 bases lay in between. CDR3: CASGRDTNVLTF. The CDR3, as DNA: TGTGCTAGTGGTCGGGACACAAACGTCCTGACTTTC.

This clone came up a few times. The same CDR3 arises from other DNA sequences in this sample as well. The chain couples TRBV9 to TRBJ1-6; TRBD1 matches at 11 bases. Germline assignment: CDR1 SGDLS and CDR2 YYNGEE. The V segment lost 0 bases and the J segment 9 bases; nucleotides outside the gene matches: 2. The CDR3 runs to 15 residues. CDR3 DNA: TGTGCCAGCAGCGTAGGGACAGGGGGCAGTTCACCCCTCCACTTT. This gives the protein CASSVGTGGSSPLHF.